This TCR beta chain was retrieved from a study of prognosis after radiotherapy for stage I lung cancer. Germline V gene sequence: CDR1 MNHGY, CDR2 SVAAGI. The length of the CDR3 is 14 residues. V gave up 4 bases and J gave up 6 bases, with 16 bases separating them. Multiplex PCR in two rounds served to amplify TCR beta CDR3 from genomic DNA. Gene-specific primers for each TRBV and TRBJ gene drove first-round PCR. TCRdb called the multiplex PCR reads again in MiXCR, with one record for every CDR3 protein. The table includes over 20,000 distinct CDR3 sequences, approximately 40% detected once. The chain uses TRBV6-9 and TRBJ2-7; perhaps TRBD2 as D (7 bases). The TCR was taken from a donor older than 45 with non-small cell lung cancer. The sequencing here drew on PBMCs, taken before or after stereotactic body radiation therapy (not recorded which). For the CDR3, the DNA is TGTGCCAGCAGTTCGTCTAGGGGGGGCTCCGAGCAGTACTTC. Translated, it gives CASSSSRGGSEQYF.